Below are 32 T cell receptor beta chains sequenced from a single sample in a study of T cell repertoires in cytomegalovirus infection. TCRdb re-called the reads with MiXCR, one entry per CDR3 protein. Counted here are 65,000 to 95,000 distinct CDR3 sequences, roughly 3.7% occurring once; the ten biggest clones make up about 4.6%. Sequencing was done on a sample of PBMCs. The receptors were sampled from a human donor in good health (CMV status not recorded). Some clones in this sample may be carry-over from other donors' samples.

This clonotype was counted many times. The chain employs TRBV5-1 and TRBJ1-2; perhaps TRBD1 as D (5 bases). CDR1 is SGHRS and CDR2 is YFSETQ in the germline V gene. V was pared by 3 bases and J by 5 bases, with 17 bases between. The CDR3 contains 15 residues. The CDR3: CASSSHPREAYGYTF. In nucleotides, the CDR3 is TGCGCCAGCAGCTCCCACCCCAGGGAAGCGTATGGCTACACCTTC.

This clonotype has a count of ten or more. V usage is TRBV20-1 and J usage is TRBJ1-6; a possible D gene is TRBD1 (5 bases). The CDR3 totals 16 residues. Germline loops: CDR1 DFQATT, CDR2 SNEGSKA (reference sequence). The V and J ends lost 6 bases and 7 bases respectively, with 22 bases between them. The CDR3 DNA sequence: TGCAGTGCCCCACCCTGGGGGGAGGGAGACAATTCACCCCTCCACTTT. Encoded protein: CSAPPWGEGDNSPLHF.

In this sample, this clonotype turned up many times. V is TRBV19 and J is TRBJ1-5; possible D gene TRBD1, 6 bases. This CDR3 is 17 amino acids long. The germline V and J ends were trimmed by 3 bases and 4 bases, with 19 bases remaining between them. Germline V gene lookup returns CDR1 LNHDA and CDR2 SQIVND (reference sequence). CDR3 coding DNA: TGTGCCAGTAGTATCTTTTTGAGACAGGAAGGTAATCAGCCCCAGCATTTT. Translated, it gives CASSIFLRQEGNQPQHF.

This clonotype was observed at least ten times. V and J are TRBV12-3 or TRBV12-4 and TRBJ1-5, with D maybe TRBD1 (6 bases). Trimming took 6 bases from V and 5 from J, leaving 14 bases between them. CDR3 length equals 14 residues. CDR3 nucleotides: TGTGCCAGCAGATGGGGGGCCACCCATCAGCCCCAGCATTTT. Amino acid sequence: CASRWGATHQPQHF.

This clonotype was seen repeatedly, ten times or more. The V gene is TRBV7-6, the J gene TRBJ1-2; 8 nucleotides align to TRBD1. The CDR3 sequence is 17 residues long. From germline, CDR1 is SGHVS and CDR2 FNYEAQ. V was pared by 4 bases and J by 7 bases, with 17 bases of the junction left unmatched. The CDR3 DNA sequence: TGTGCCAGCAGCTCCATTCCGCTTTTAGGACAGGGACTTGGCTACACCTTC. Residues: CASSSIPLLGQGLGYTF.

Ten or more counts support this clonotype. The chain joins TRBV12-3 or TRBV12-4 to TRBJ2-2; D is possibly TRBD1 (6 bases). V lost 3 bases to trimming and J lost 1 base, with 27 bases between them. CDR3 length: 21 residues. As DNA, the CDR3 is TGTGCCAGCAGTTTTCCACACCAGACAGGCCCCGTTGAAAAGAACACCGGGGAGCTGTTTTTT. It is translated as CASSFPHQTGPVEKNTGELFF.

Ten or more counts support this clonotype. The gene calls are TRBV5-6 and TRBJ2-1, with D unclear. Between the trimmed V and J ends, which lost 2 bases and 5 bases, there was a span of 14 bases. CDR1 is SGHDT, CDR2 YYEEEE, per germline. The CDR3 runs to 15 residues. The CDR3 is CASSFPRSGHNEQFF. The CDR3 DNA follows: TGTGCCAGCAGCTTTCCTCGATCCGGCCACAATGAGCAGTTCTTC.

This clonotype was observed once. The chain has TRBV7-2 and TRBJ2-5; TRBD2 aligns across 8 bases. Trimming removed 5 bases from V and 5 bases from J; junction bases left unmatched: 4. The CDR3 covers 13 residues. Germline assignment: CDR1 SGHTA and CDR2 FQGNSA. The CDR3 region is CASSVLAEETQYF. CDR3 nucleotide sequence: TGTGCCAGCAGCGTACTAGCGGAGGAGACCCAGTACTTC.

As for this clonotype: A much bigger clone sits one base away, suggesting this may be a read error. V gene TRBV7-2 combines with J gene TRBJ2-1; D ambiguous. The length of the CDR3 is 14 residues. V gave up 4 bases and J gave up 0 bases, with 7 bases separating them. The germline gives CDR1 SGHTA, CDR2 FQGNSA. The CDR3 sequence: CASSSPSSYNEQFF. In DNA, the CDR3 is TGTGCCAGCAGCTCCCCTAGCTCCTACAATGAGCAGTTCTTC.

This clonotype was picked up many times. The CDR3 reads CASTPTGVDNQPQHF. The CDR3 DNA reads TGTGCCAGCACCCCGACAGGAGTCGACAATCAGCCCCAGCATTTT. The chain joins TRBV6-1 to TRBJ1-5; D possibly corresponds to TRBD1 (6 bases). There are 15 residues in the CDR3. Germline V lookup: CDR1 MNHNS, CDR2 SASEGT. Between the trimmed V and J ends, which lost 7 bases and 3 bases, there was a span of 16 bases.

The chain links TRBV7-9 to TRBJ2-2; the match to TRBD1 covers 9 bases. The junction had 16 bases not matched to a gene; V was cut back by 7 bases and J by 1 base. This CDR3 is 19 amino acids long. CDR1 and CDR2 from the germline V gene are SEHNR and FQNEAQ (reference sequence). The CDR3 sequence: CASTSDLGWGQGNTGELFF. The CDR3 DNA reads TGTGCCAGCACCTCGGACCTCGGGTGGGGACAGGGGAACACCGGGGAGCTGTTTTTT.

This clonotype was observed at least ten times. The V call is TRBV7-2, the J call TRBJ2-1, with D perhaps TRBD2 (7 bases). CDR1 SGHTA and CDR2 FQGNSA come from the germline V gene. V dropped 1 base and J dropped 9 bases, with 22 bases sitting between them. The CDR3 consists of 17 residues. The DNA of the CDR3 is TGTGCCAGCAGCTTAGTGCTGGGGTTCGGGGGGCACGCTGAGCAGTTCTTC. This encodes CASSLVLGFGGHAEQFF.

The sample holds many counts of this clonotype. The rearrangement links TRBV28 to TRBJ1-1; a possible D gene is TRBD1 (5 bases). The CDR3 is 14 amino acids. Germline loops: CDR1 MDHEN, CDR2 SYDVKM. V was shortened by 7 bases and J by 0 bases, with 12 bases between the two germline ends. The CDR3 spells CASTPGALNTEAFF. For the CDR3, the DNA is TGTGCCAGCACTCCTGGGGCTCTGAACACTGAAGCTTTCTTT.

This clonotype appeared many times. The chain couples TRBV27 to TRBJ2-7; D is unclear. V was trimmed by 3 bases and J by 5 bases, leaving 26 bases between them. CDR1 and CDR2 (germline): MNHEY, SMNVEV (reference sequence). The CDR3 is made up of 18 amino acids. The CDR3 loop reads CASSFYPTGARQKDEQYF. The CDR3 bases are TGTGCCAGCAGTTTTTACCCCACGGGTGCTCGGCAGAAAGACGAGCAGTACTTC.

This clonotype was recorded at least ten times. The chain combines TRBV30 with TRBJ1-1, with D uncertain. V lost 3 bases to trimming and J lost 0 bases, with 11 bases between them. Germline V gene sequence: CDR1 GTSNPN, CDR2 SVGIG (reference sequence). The CDR3 is made up of 14 amino acids. In DNA, the CDR3 is TGTGCCTGGAGCCGACACCTAATGAACACTGAAGCTTTCTTT. Translation gives CAWSRHLMNTEAFF.

This clonotype came up many times. This chain links TRBV7-2 with TRBJ2-3; D remains unclear. V was pared by 1 base and J by 0 bases, with 5 bases between. This CDR3 has 14 residues. Germline V gene data show CDR1 as SGHTA and CDR2 as FQGNSA. The CDR3 nucleotides are TGTGCCAGCAGCTTAGAGGCTAGCACAGATACGCAGTATTTT. Translated: CASSLEASTDTQYF.

By frequency in the sample, this clonotype is medium-sized (0.01 to 0.1%). The chain combines TRBV7-6 with TRBJ1-1; D unclear. Trimming stripped 2 bases from V and 1 base from J, with 8 bases between. The CDR3 is made up of 14 amino acids. The germline V gene encodes CDR1 SGHVS and CDR2 FNYEAQ. The CDR3 loop reads CASSLSGANTEAFF. CDR3 nucleotide sequence: TGTGCCAGCAGCTTATCAGGCGCGAACACTGAAGCTTTCTTT.

This clonotype was seen ten or more times. V usage is TRBV12-3 or TRBV12-4 and J usage is TRBJ1-2; 7 bases line up with TRBD1. V trimming: 0 bases; J trimming: 5 bases; junction bases outside the gene matches: 0. CDR3 size: 13 residues. Written as DNA, the CDR3 is TGTGCCAGCAGTTTAGCGACAGGGTATGGCTACACCTTC. Translated, it gives CASSLATGYGYTF.

This clonotype was recorded many times. This chain uses TRBV20-1 with TRBJ1-2; tentative D call: TRBD1 (5 bases). Germline lookup yields CDR1 DFQATT and CDR2 SNEGSKA (reference sequence). This CDR3 has 13 residues. Trimming left V 6 bases short and J 3 bases short, with 14 bases between. CDR3 residues: CSAVQGTDYGYTF. CDR3 in DNA: TGCAGTGCCGTACAAGGGACCGACTATGGCTACACCTTC.

This clonotype was recorded at least ten times. The V gene is TRBV25-1, the J gene TRBJ1-1; D remains unclear. V lost 5 bases, J lost 1 base, and 8 bases lay in between. Germline values: CDR1 MGHDK, CDR2 SYGVNS. The CDR3 totals 13 residues. The CDR3 loop is CASSWAENTEAFF. The CDR3, as DNA: TGTGCCAGCAGTTGGGCGGAGAACACTGAAGCTTTCTTT. The full variable domain, completed using reference TRBV25-1 and TRBJ1-1, is EADIYQTPRYLVIGTGKKITLECSQTMGHDKMYWYQQDPGMELHLIHYSYGVNSTEKGDLSSESTVSRIRTEHFPLTLESARPSHTSQYLCASSWAENTEAFFGQGTRLTVV.

This clonotype was observed at least ten times. The chain carries TRBV19 and TRBJ2-7; TRBD1 is a possible D gene (5 bases). Germline CDR1 LNHDA, CDR2 SQIVND (reference sequence). The CDR3 is made up of 14 amino acids. Between the trimmed V and J ends, which lost 3 bases and 1 base, there was a span of 10 bases. The CDR3 nucleotides are TGTGCCAGTAGTATTGGACACGCATCCTACGAGCAGTACTTC. This sequence encodes CASSIGHASYEQYF. Full variable domain (rest looked up from reference TRBV19 and TRBJ2-7): DGGITQSPKYLFRKEGQNVTLSCEQNLNHDAMYWYRQDPGQGLRLIYYSQIVNDFQKGDIAEGYSVSREKKESFPLTVTSAQKNPTAFYLCASSIGHASYEQYFGPGTRLTVT.

The sample holds many counts of this clonotype. Its ends do not fully match the called genes, so a read error is possible. The chain is built from TRBV5-5 and TRBJ2-5; tentatively, D is TRBD1 (6 bases). CDR1 is SGHKS, CDR2 YYEKEE, per germline (reference sequence). The CDR3 has 17 amino acids. This chain's CDR3 is CVSSLLAAGVQQETQYF. The CDR3 DNA reads as TGTGTCAGCAGCTTGTTGGCGGCAGGGGTCCAGCAAGAGACCCAGTACTTC.

This clonotype appeared many times. The junction does not match germline at one end; this may be a read error. The chain recombines TRBV7-7 with TRBJ2-7; perhaps TRBD1 as D (6 bases). Germline lookup yields CDR1 SSHAT and CDR2 FNYEAQ (reference sequence). CDR3 length: 8 residues. The CDR3 here is CASSLDSF. The CDR3 coding sequence is TGTGCCAGCAGCTTGGACAGCTTC. The full variable domain, its missing parts supplied by reference TRBV7-7 and TRBJ2-7, is GAGVSQSPRYKVTKRGQDVTLRCDPISSHATLYWYQQALGQGPEFLTYFNYEAQPDKSGLPSDRFSAERPEGSISTLTIQRTEQRDSAMYRCASSLDSFGPGTRLTVT.

Many counts were recorded for this clonotype. The chain has TRBV7-8 and TRBJ1-6; 7 bases are a match to TRBD1. Per germline, CDR1 SGHVS and CDR2 FQNEAQ. J was trimmed by 8 bases and V by 4 bases; bases with no gene match: 2. CDR3 size: 13 residues. CDR3 DNA sequence: TGTGCCAGCAGCTCAACAGGGGATTCACCCCTCCACTTT. Translating it yields CASSSTGDSPLHF.

This clonotype is medium-sized by share. The V call is TRBV7-3, the J call TRBJ2-3; D possibly corresponds to TRBD2 (6 bases). Trimming left V 2 bases short and J 3 bases short, with 9 bases between. CDR1 is SGHTA, CDR2 FQGTGA, per germline. This CDR3 is built from 14 residues. In DNA form, the CDR3 reads TGTGCCAGCAGCTTAGGGACTCCGACAGATACGCAGTATTTT. Encoded protein: CASSLGTPTDTQYF. Full variable domain (rest looked up from reference TRBV7-3 and TRBJ2-3): GAGVSQTPSNKVTEKGKYVELRCDPISGHTALYWYRQSLGQGPEFLIYFQGTGAADDSGLPNDRFFAVRPEGSVSTLKIQRTERGDSAVYLCASSLGTPTDTQYFGPGTRLTVL.

This clonotype was counted many times. The DNA is left out, because the CDR3 cannot be placed on it with certainty; the CDR3 is given as TCRdb lists it. The CDR3 here is CISVPEARPGPRYSWEKLFF. This chain links TRBV7-5 with TRBJ1-4; no check of the table's D call, TRBD1, against the DNA was made. TRBV7-5 is a listed pseudogene. The CDR3 contains 20 residues when both ends are counted.

The sample holds many counts of this clonotype. The chain links TRBV7-2 to TRBJ1-5; possible D gene TRBD1, 5 bases. The germline gives CDR1 SGHTA, CDR2 FQGNSA. The ends were cut back, 1 base at V and 1 base at J, with 11 bases in the middle. The length of the CDR3 is 16 residues. CDR3 DNA: TGTGCCAGCAGCTTAGGGACCCGGGACAGCAATCAGCCCCAGCATTTT. Translation: CASSLGTRDSNQPQHF.

This clonotype was detected many times. The chain carries TRBV19 and TRBJ1-2; D might be TRBD1 (5 bases). The V gene's germline CDR1 is LNHDA and CDR2 SQIVND (reference sequence). The ends were cut back, 7 bases at V and 4 bases at J, with 19 bases in the middle. CDR3 size: 15 residues. This CDR3 reads CASTPTAGLSYGYTF. In nucleotides, the CDR3 is TGTGCCAGTACTCCCACGGCAGGGCTCAGCTATGGCTACACCTTC. The whole variable domain, remainder taken from reference TRBV19 and TRBJ1-2, is DGGITQSPKYLFRKEGQNVTLSCEQNLNHDAMYWYRQDPGQGLRLIYYSQIVNDFQKGDIAEGYSVSREKKESFPLTVTSAQKNPTAFYLCASTPTAGLSYGYTFGSGTRLTVV.

This clonotype was picked up many times. The rearrangement links TRBV4-3 to TRBJ1-1; TRBD1 agrees at 10 bases. The V and J ends lost 6 bases and 4 bases, in that order; junction bases with no gene match: 8. The CDR3 covers 15 residues. Germline assignment: CDR1 LGHNA and CDR2 YSLEER. CDR3 sequence (DNA): TGCGCCAGCAGTTACCGGGACAGGGGTGGCACTGAAGCTTTCTTT. Translating gives CASSYRDRGGTEAFF.

This clonotype was seen at least ten times. V usage is TRBV28 and J usage is TRBJ2-3; 9 nucleotides match TRBD1. V trimming: 2 bases; J trimming: 2 bases; junction bases outside the gene matches: 14. The CDR3 length is 19 residues. Germline values: CDR1 MDHEN, CDR2 SYDVKM. CDR3 in DNA: TGTGCCAGCAGTTTAAGCGGGACAGGGCTTGTCGGTCACACAGATACGCAGTATTTT. Its protein product is CASSLSGTGLVGHTDTQYF.

At least ten counts were recorded for this clonotype. In DNA form, the CDR3 reads TGTGCCAGCAGCCCGCTTTTGGGGGACACAGATACGCAGTATTTT. It specifies CASSPLLGDTDTQYF. The chain links TRBV7-8 to TRBJ2-3; D tentatively fits TRBD1 or TRBD2 (5 bases each). V was cut by 5 bases and J by 2 bases, with 14 bases left in between. Germline values: CDR1 SGHVS, CDR2 FQNEAQ. This CDR3 has 15 residues.

At least ten counts were recorded for this clonotype. The chain has TRBV6-2 or TRBV6-3 and TRBJ2-7, with TRBD1 as a possible D gene (5 bases). V gave up 6 bases and J gave up 2 bases, with 14 bases separating them. Germline V gene sequence: CDR1 MNHEY, CDR2 SVGEGT. The CDR3 length is 14 residues. CDR3 loop: CASSQAHRTYEQYF. The CDR3 DNA reads TGTGCCAGCAGCCAAGCCCACAGGACCTACGAGCAGTACTTC.